A selection of T cell receptor beta chains follows, all from one sample in a study of cytomegalovirus exposure and HLA in healthy donors. Clones were read by immunoSEQ multiplex PCR, and TCRdb kept only the in-frame ones, dropping some. The table includes 150,000 to 200,000 clones, 79% detected once. Sample: PBMCs. These receptors were collected from a woman aged 25 to 39 in good health and CMV-seropositive. CDR3s include the opening cysteine and the closing phenylalanine or tryptophan. D genes are given only for firm matches. Size values are once, few and many counts, or a class for expanded clones, and some rows have none.

size: -
V: TRBV23-1
J: TRBJ2-7
D: -
CDR3: CASSQSPRGSATYEQYF
DNA: TGCGCCAGCAGTCAATCCCCTCGAGGCAGTGCCACCTACGAGCAGTACTTC

size: -
V: TRBV9
J: TRBJ1-2
D: -
CDR3: CASSVTSTAQGNGYTF
DNA: TGTGCCAGCAGCGTAACATCGACGGCCCAGGGAAATGGCTACACCTTC

size: -
V: TRBV10-2
J: TRBJ2-6
D: -
CDR3: CASRSVSGRILSGANVLTF
DNA: TGCGCCAGCCGATCGGTGTCAGGCCGTATTCTCTCTGGGGCCAACGTCCTGACTTTC

size: -
V: TRBV29-1
J: TRBJ1-2
D: TRBD1
CDR3: CSAPVGQGHGYTF
DNA: TGCAGCGCCCCCGTGGGACAGGGTCATGGCTACACCTTC

size: -
V: TRBV6-1
J: TRBJ1-4
D: -
CDR3: CASSGQNSGVNEKLFF
DNA: TGTGCCAGCAGTGGACAGAACTCGGGGGTTAATGAAAAACTGTTTTTT

size: -
V: TRBV7-8
J: TRBJ2-3
D: -
CDR3: CASSLPPEQTTDTQYF
DNA: TGTGCCAGCAGCCTACCCCCGGAACAGACCACAGATACGCAGTATTTT

size: -
V: TRBV9
J: TRBJ1-6
D: -
CDR3: CASSVAELADSPLHF
DNA: TGTGCCAGCAGCGTAGCGGAATTAGCGGATTCACCCCTCCACTTT

size: -
V: TRBV10-3
J: TRBJ2-4
D: -
CDR3: CATLSPGDENIQYF
DNA: TGTGCCACCTTATCCCCGGGGGACGAAAACATTCAGTACTTC

size: -
V: TRBV6-5
J: TRBJ1-1
D: -
CDR3: CASSYSQGNTEAFF
DNA: TGTGCCAGCAGTTACTCGCAGGGAAATACTGAAGCTTTCTTT

size: -
V: TRBV11-2
J: TRBJ2-1
D: TRBD2
CDR3: CAVTRDQRERDEQFF
DNA: TGTGCCGTAACCCGGGACCAGCGGGAGAGGGATGAGCAGTTCTTC

size: few
V: TRBV27
J: TRBJ1-2
D: TRBD1
CDR3: CASSYGQGVAGYTF
DNA: TGTGCCAGCAGTTACGGACAGGGGGTGGCTGGCTACACCTTC

size: -
V: TRBV11-3
J: TRBJ1-3
D: -
CDR3: CASSFGGNTIYF
DNA: TGTGCCAGCAGCTTCGGTGGAAACACCATATATTTT

size: once
V: TRBV5-5
J: TRBJ1-2
D: -
CDR3: CASSLERWGYTF
DNA: TGTGCCAGCAGCTTGGAGCGGTGGGGCTACACCTTC

size: once
V: TRBV10-3
J: TRBJ1-1
D: -
CDR3: CATREQGKNTEAFF
DNA: TGTGCCACCAGAGAACAGGGTAAGAACACTGAAGCTTTCTTT

size: -
V: TRBV10-2
J: TRBJ2-1
D: TRBD1
CDR3: CASSDPGQGANEQFF
DNA: TGCGCCAGCAGTGACCCAGGACAGGGGGCAAATGAGCAGTTCTTC

size: once
V: TRBV27
J: TRBJ2-7
D: -
CDR3: CASSPFGPREQYF
DNA: TGTGCCAGCAGTCCATTTGGGCCAAGGGAGCAGTACTTC

size: -
V: TRBV2
J: TRBJ2-7
D: TRBD2
CDR3: CASSEQREYYEQYF
DNA: TGTGCCAGCAGTGAACAGCGGGAGTACTACGAGCAGTACTTC

size: few
V: TRBV5-4
J: TRBJ2-7
D: TRBD2
CDR3: CASTGNGREALYEQYF
DNA: TGTGCCAGCACCGGGAACGGACGGGAGGCCCTCTACGAGCAGTACTTC

size: -
V: TRBV5-6
J: TRBJ1-1
D: -
CDR3: CASSLGGGFEAFF
DNA: TGTGCCAGCAGCTTGGGCGGGGGTTTTGAAGCTTTCTTT

size: -
V: TRBV18
J: TRBJ1-6
D: -
CDR3: CASSPPNRVTNSPLHF
DNA: TGTGCCAGCTCACCACCGAACAGGGTGACCAATTCACCCCTCCACTTT

size: -
V: TRBV5-5
J: TRBJ2-1
D: -
CDR3: CASSFNLQEYNEQFF
DNA: TGTGCCAGCAGCTTCAATTTACAGGAGTACAATGAGCAGTTCTTC

size: -
V: TRBV30
J: TRBJ1-1
D: TRBD1
CDR3: CAWSLYQGAKFITEAFF
DNA: TGTGCCTGGAGTCTTTATCAGGGGGCTAAATTTATCACTGAAGCTTTCTTT

size: -
V: TRBV5-8
J: TRBJ1-5
D: TRBD1
CDR3: CASSLQGDQPQHF
DNA: TGTGCCAGCAGCTTACAGGGGGATCAGCCCCAGCATTTT

size: -
V: TRBV29-1
J: TRBJ1-1
D: -
CDR3: CSGRRWGGNTEAFF
DNA: TGCAGCGGCCGCAGATGGGGCGGGAACACTGAAGCTTTCTTT

size: once
V: TRBV9
J: TRBJ2-5
D: -
CDR3: CASSVGHAAETQYF
DNA: TGTGCCAGCAGCGTAGGCCATGCGGCAGAGACCCAGTACTTC

size: -
V: TRBV29-1
J: TRBJ2-7
D: TRBD2
CDR3: CSVGGGHSYEQYF
DNA: TGCAGCGTTGGCGGGGGGCACTCCTACGAGCAGTACTTC

size: -
V: TRBV5-1
J: TRBJ2-7
D: -
CDR3: CASSETGKTSYEQYF
DNA: TGCGCCAGCAGCGAAACGGGGAAAACCTCCTACGAGCAGTACTTC

size: -
V: TRBV30
J: TRBJ1-2
D: TRBD1
CDR3: CAWSATNPGQGHGYTF
DNA: TGTGCCTGGAGTGCGACCAACCCGGGACAGGGCCATGGCTACACCTTC

size: -
V: TRBV5-1
J: TRBJ2-1
D: TRBD2
CDR3: CASSSGLAGQNEQFF
DNA: TGCGCCAGCAGCTCGGGACTAGCGGGACAAAATGAGCAGTTCTTC

size: -
V: TRBV27
J: TRBJ2-1
D: -
CDR3: CASSLGHRLNEQFF
DNA: TGTGCCAGCAGTTTAGGACACAGGCTGAATGAGCAGTTCTTC

size: -
V: TRBV6-5
J: TRBJ2-7
D: TRBD2
CDR3: CASSYSASGGHEQYF
DNA: TGTGCCAGCAGTTACTCGGCTAGCGGGGGCCACGAGCAGTACTTC

size: once
V: TRBV7-7
J: TRBJ2-2
D: TRBD2
CDR3: CASSRGGGRDTGELFF
DNA: TGTGCCAGCAGCCGGGGGGGCGGTCGAGACACCGGGGAGCTGTTTTTT

size: -
V: TRBV11-3
J: TRBJ2-5
D: TRBD2
CDR3: CASSLRRGGETQYF
DNA: TGTGCCAGCAGCTTAAGACGGGGGGGAGAGACCCAGTACTTC

size: -
V: TRBV6-5
J: TRBJ2-1
D: -
CDR3: CASSYSNRGEQFF
DNA: TGTGCCAGCAGTTACTCGAACCGGGGTGAGCAGTTCTTC

size: once
V: TRBV5-1
J: TRBJ2-3
D: TRBD1
CDR3: CASSSGQGTDTQYF
DNA: TGCGCCAGCAGCTCTGGACAGGGAACAGATACGCAGTATTTT

size: few
V: TRBV19
J: TRBJ1-1
D: -
CDR3: CASSIGGQVNTEAFF
DNA: TGTGCCAGTAGTATTGGAGGGCAGGTGAACACTGAAGCTTTCTTT

size: -
V: TRBV7-9
J: TRBJ2-7
D: TRBD1
CDR3: CASSRPGQESYEQYF
DNA: TGTGCCAGCAGTCGACCGGGACAGGAGTCCTACGAGCAGTACTTC

size: -
V: TRBV6-1
J: TRBJ1-3
D: -
CDR3: CASSEAQFSGNTIYF
DNA: TGTGCCAGCAGTGAAGCACAGTTCTCTGGAAACACCATATATTTT

size: -
V: TRBV7-2
J: TRBJ1-4
D: -
CDR3: CASMSSPFQGKLFF
DNA: TGTGCCAGCATGTCGTCTCCGTTTCAGGGGAAACTGTTTTTT

size: -
V: TRBV5-6
J: TRBJ2-5
D: -
CDR3: CASSLVPVQETQYF
DNA: TGTGCCAGCAGCTTGGTGCCAGTTCAAGAGACCCAGTACTTC

size: -
V: TRBV7-9
J: TRBJ2-2
D: TRBD1
CDR3: CASSLRGPHTGELFF
DNA: TGTGCCAGCAGCCTTAGGGGGCCCCACACCGGGGAGCTGTTTTTT

size: -
V: TRBV7-9
J: TRBJ1-5
D: TRBD1
CDR3: CASSLGITGGAGSNQPQHF
DNA: TGTGCCAGCAGCTTAGGAATTACAGGGGGCGCGGGGAGCAATCAGCCCCAGCATTTT

size: -
V: TRBV7-8
J: TRBJ2-7
D: TRBD2
CDR3: CASSLVLGGGYEQYF
DNA: TGTGCCAGCAGCTTAGTTCTCGGGGGGGGATACGAGCAGTACTTC

size: once
V: TRBV10-3
J: TRBJ2-7
D: TRBD2
CDR3: CAISSSGGTDDQDF
DNA: TGTGCCATCAGTTCTAGCGGGGGGACGGACGATCAGGACTTC

size: few
V: TRBV7-6
J: TRBJ2-3
D: -
CDR3: CASSLVSDTQYF
DNA: TGTGCCAGCAGCTTAGTGAGTGATACGCAGTATTTT

size: -
V: TRBV4-1
J: TRBJ1-1
D: -
CDR3: CASSQVGGGTEAFF
DNA: TGCGCCAGCAGCCAAGTCGGGGGAGGCACTGAAGCTTTCTTT

size: -
V: TRBV25-1
J: TRBJ1-1
D: TRBD1
CDR3: CASSRGQFGDMNTEAFF
DNA: TGTGCCAGCAGCAGGGGACAGTTTGGGGACATGAACACTGAAGCCTTCTTT

size: -
V: TRBV9
J: TRBJ2-5
D: -
CDR3: CASSVAEEETQYF
DNA: TGTGCCAGCAGCGTAGCGGAGGAGGAGACCCAGTACTTC

size: -
V: TRBV29-1
J: TRBJ2-2
D: -
CDR3: CSVELPEKADTGELFF
DNA: TGCAGCGTTGAACTTCCCGAGAAGGCGGACACCGGGGAGCTGTTTTTT

size: -
V: TRBV4-1
J: TRBJ2-5
D: -
CDR3: CASSRLGRETQYF
DNA: TGCGCCAGCAGCCGCCTGGGGCGAGAGACCCAGTACTTC

size: -
V: TRBV11-2
J: TRBJ2-7
D: -
CDR3: CASSHETGRNEQYF
DNA: TGTGCCAGCAGCCATGAGACAGGGAGGAACGAGCAGTACTTC

size: -
V: TRBV10-3
J: TRBJ2-7
D: TRBD1
CDR3: CATRDSPYEQYF
DNA: TGTGCCACTCGGGACAGCCCCTACGAGCAGTACTTC

size: -
V: TRBV10-2
J: TRBJ2-7
D: -
CDR3: CASGVGMDSHLYEQYF
DNA: TGCGCCAGCGGGGTCGGCATGGACAGCCATTTGTACGAGCAGTACTTC

size: -
V: TRBV5-6
J: TRBJ2-7
D: -
CDR3: CASSLANSYEQYF
DNA: TGTGCCAGCAGCTTGGCCAACTCCTACGAGCAGTACTTC

size: -
V: TRBV7-9
J: TRBJ1-2
D: -
CDR3: CASSPPTQGGGYTF
DNA: TGTGCCAGCAGCCCCCCCACACAGGGTGGCGGCTACACCTTC

size: -
V: TRBV9
J: TRBJ1-2
D: -
CDR3: CASSVDGGLGYGYTF
DNA: TGTGCCAGCAGCGTAGACGGCGGATTAGGCTATGGCTACACCTTC

size: -
V: TRBV4-1
J: TRBJ1-2
D: TRBD1
CDR3: CASSQDPGQLDPNYGYTF
DNA: TGCGCCAGCAGCCAAGATCCGGGACAGCTGGACCCTAACTATGGCTACACCTTC

size: -
V: TRBV5-4
J: TRBJ1-1
D: TRBD1
CDR3: CASSLQGTANTEAFF
DNA: TGTGCCAGCAGCTTGCAGGGGACAGCTAACACTGAAGCTTTCTTT

size: -
V: TRBV4-2
J: TRBJ1-2
D: TRBD1
CDR3: CASSQLTDRGVNYGYTF
DNA: TGTGCCAGCAGCCAGCTCACCGACAGGGGAGTTAACTATGGCTACACCTTC